Reported below is one T cell receptor beta chain. The data originate from a study of T-cell memory formation after mild COVID-19. A single record per CDR3 protein comes from TCRdb applying MiXCR to the 5' RACE reads. The sample consists of fewer than 15,000 distinct CDR3 sequences, 15% to 20% of them appearing once. The CDR3 loop spans 15 amino acids. The germline V and J ends were trimmed by 0 bases and 6 bases, with 13 bases remaining between them. Germline CDR1 is LGHNA and CDR2 is YSLEER. The sequenced sample was PBMCs or a T cell subset sorted from them (not recorded which). This chain uses TRBV4-3 with TRBJ2-3; D call uncertain. This TCR derives from a man younger than 30 who had mild COVID-19 (a few samples of this study predate the infection). Cell type and time point are not known. The CDR3 sequence is CASSQEGPPRDTQYF. For the CDR3, the DNA is TGCGCCAGCAGCCAAGAGGGTCCGCCGCGGGATACGCAGTATTTT.